This TCR beta chain was sequenced in a study of glioma-infiltrating T cells. The CDR3 covers 13 residues. The V gene's germline CDR1 is GTSNPN and CDR2 SVGIG (reference sequence). V dropped 3 bases and J dropped 2 bases, with 10 bases sitting between them. Using RNA template, CDR3s of TCR alpha and beta were amplified with iRepertoire arm-PCR. Input was roughly 100-450 ng of tissue mRNA or PBMC total RNA. TCRdb called the multiplex PCR reads again in MiXCR, with one record for every CDR3 protein. This table has about 93,000 distinct CDR3 sequences, 35% to 45% appearing once. This clonotype showed up just a few times.

This TCR was recovered from a human donor with low-grade glioma or glioblastoma, undergoing nonglioma brain surgery, or in good health (not recorded which). The sequencing sample was made of glioma tissue, nonneoplastic brain tissue, or PBMCs (not recorded which). The gene calls are TRBV30 and TRBJ1-1; D remains unclear. The CDR3 coding sequence is TGTGCCTGGAGGGCGACGGGCAACACTGAAGCTTTCTTT. This codes for CAWRATGNTEAFF.